This passage covers 29 T cell receptor beta chains from one sample sequenced in a study of beta chain features in type 1 diabetes. Sequenced material consisted of expressed TCRB transcripts (all of the isolated RNA was reverse transcribed). Measured with immunoSEQ multiplex PCR; TCRdb has only the in-frame clones, and not every one. The repertoire holds about 370,000 clones, with more than 13% as singletons. Sequencing was carried out using naive CD4+ T cells from blood. These receptors were collected from a woman aged 18-29 years in good health.

The CDR3 reads CASSPKALAGDEQFF. CDR3 nucleotide sequence: TGTGCCAGCAGCCCCAAGGCTCTAGCCGGCGATGAGCAGTTCTTC. The chain is built from TRBV4-2 and TRBJ2-1, with D possibly TRBD2 on 5 matching bases. The CDR3 runs 15 residues. Trimming left V 4 bases short and J 8 bases short, with 18 bases between. CDR1 and CDR2 from the germline V gene are LGHNA and YNFKEQ.

In its sample, this clone was seen a few times. The J gene is TRBJ2-1, the V gene TRBV29-1, with D maybe TRBD2 (5 bases). V lost 3 bases to trimming and J lost 6 bases, with 15 bases between them. CDR1 and CDR2 from the germline V gene are SQVTM and ANQGSEA. The CDR3 has 14 residues. In nucleotides, the CDR3 is TGCAGCGTTGAGAAGCGGCGGTACCGCAATGAGCAGTTCTTC. Translating it yields CSVEKRRYRNEQFF.

This clone was counted only a few times. The chain couples TRBV18 to TRBJ2-7, with D perhaps TRBD2 (5 bases). CDR3 length: 15 residues. Germline CDR1 and CDR2: KGHSH and LQKENI. The ends were cut back, 2 bases at V and 2 bases at J, with 13 bases in the middle. The CDR3 nucleotides are TGTGCCAGCTCACCAGACGAAACTAGAGCCTACGAGCAGTACTTC. Protein product: CASSPDETRAYEQYF.

This clone was detected only a few times. V gene TRBV12-5 combines with J gene TRBJ2-7; TRBD2 aligns across 7 bases. V shed 4 bases, J shed 1 base, and the junction held 13 bases outside the gene matches. This CDR3 is 17 amino acids long. The germline V gene has CDR1 LGHNT and CDR2 FRNRAP. The CDR3 region is CASGWRGARETSYEQYF. In DNA form, the CDR3 reads TGTGCTAGTGGTTGGCGGGGTGCGCGGGAGACTTCCTACGAGCAGTACTTC.

The V gene is TRBV30, the J gene TRBJ1-4; D ambiguous. V was pared by 1 base and J by 2 bases, with 8 bases between. CDR1 GTSNPN and CDR2 SVGIG come from the germline V gene (reference sequence). The length of the CDR3 is 14 residues. DNA for the CDR3: TGTGCCTGGAGTGGCCGGGAGACTAATGAAAAACTGTTTTTT. It codes for CAWSGRETNEKLFF.

This clone was observed a handful of times. V is TRBV19 and J is TRBJ2-1; 7 bases align to TRBD2. This CDR3 contains 15 residues. The trim removed 6 bases at V and 9 bases at J, leaving 14 bases unmatched. CDR1 and CDR2 from the germline V gene are LNHDA and SQIVND (reference sequence). The CDR3 nucleotides read TGTGCCAGTAGACCGCCGGGACTATCTACGAGTGAGCAGTTCTTC. Amino acid sequence: CASRPPGLSTSEQFF.

V usage is TRBV7-3 and J usage is TRBJ1-5; 8 positions agree with TRBD1. The CDR3 totals 14 residues. The germline V gene encodes CDR1 SGHTA and CDR2 FQGTGA. The ends lost 7 bases at V and 5 bases at J; junction bases unmatched: 7. The CDR3 sequence is CASTTGQGDQPQHF. The CDR3 DNA is TGTGCCAGCACCACAGGACAGGGAGATCAGCCCCAGCATTTT.

The chain couples TRBV7-2 to TRBJ2-1; tentative D call: TRBD2 (5 bases). The CDR3 spans 16 residues. Germline V gene lookup returns CDR1 SGHTA and CDR2 FQGNSA. V was cut by 3 bases and J by 0 bases, with 12 bases left in between. CDR3 in DNA: TGTGCCAGCAGCTTGGTGGGCGGAGGCTCCTACAATGAGCAGTTCTTC. It encodes CASSLVGGGSYNEQFF.

The rearrangement uses TRBV29-1 and TRBJ2-1; TRBD1 agrees at 11 bases. CDR3 length: 14 amino acids. V lost 7 bases to trimming and J lost 8 bases; unmatched junction nucleotides: 10. Germline CDR1 SQVTM, CDR2 ANQGSEA. The CDR3 region is CSAIRDRGGDEQFF. The CDR3 region has the DNA TGCAGCGCCATCCGGGACAGGGGGGGCGATGAGCAGTTCTTC.

The chain couples TRBV2 to TRBJ1-1, with a possible D match to TRBD1 (5 bases). The CDR3 is 15 amino acids. Per the germline V gene, CDR1 is SNHLY and CDR2 is FYNNEI. V was shortened by 6 bases and J by 3 bases, with 17 bases between the two germline ends. CDR3 DNA sequence: TGTGCCAGCAGGGGCAGGGATTTTGCGCACACTGAAGCTTTCTTT. Its protein product is CASRGRDFAHTEAFF.

Regarding this clone: Other DNA sequences in the sample encode the same CDR3. V usage is TRBV28 and J usage is TRBJ1-5, with D unclear. The CDR3 is 13 amino acids. Germline V gene lookup returns CDR1 MDHEN and CDR2 SYDVKM. V lost 5 bases and J 0 bases, leaving 5 bases between the germline ends. The CDR3 region is CASSPYSNQPQHF. The CDR3 coding sequence is TGTGCCAGCAGTCCGTATAGCAATCAGCCCCAGCATTTT.

The rearrangement uses TRBV11-2 and TRBJ2-1; 11 bases map to TRBD2. Germline V CDR1 and CDR2: SGHAT, FQNNGV. The CDR3 has 16 amino acids. V lost 5 bases and J lost 7; bases outside the gene matches: 10. The CDR3 nucleotides read TGTGCCAGCAGCCAGATAGCGGGAGGGCGAGGGAATGAGCAGTTCTTC. Amino acids: CASSQIAGGRGNEQFF.

This clone was detected a few times. The chain's CDR3 is CASSLASVGLAEAFF. CDR3 coding DNA: TGTGCCAGCAGCTTAGCCAGTGTGGGGCTTGCTGAAGCTTTCTTT. V gene TRBV7-9 combines with J gene TRBJ1-1; weak D call: TRBD1 (5 bases). The CDR3 is 15 amino acids. Germline V gene data show CDR1 as SEHNR and CDR2 as FQNEAQ (reference sequence). With 0 bases removed from V and 6 bases from J, the gap between germline ends came to 14 bases.

This clone was counted between two and nine times. The V and J genes are TRBV29-1 and TRBJ1-1; 8 bases align to TRBD1. Germline-derived CDR1 and CDR2 are SQVTM and ANQGSEA. The length of the CDR3 is 14 residues. The V gene end was trimmed by 4 bases and the J gene end by 4 bases; junction bases not matched to a gene: 8. CDR3 nucleotide sequence: TGCAGCGTTGTTGTTGCAGGGGGCTTCACTGAAGCTTTCTTT. Translated, it gives CSVVVAGGFTEAFF.

The rearrangement links TRBV30 to TRBJ2-7; 8 positions match TRBD2. Germline CDR1 and CDR2: GTSNPN and SVGIG (reference sequence). V was pared by 6 bases and J by 0 bases, with 10 bases of the junction left unmatched. The CDR3 totals 15 residues. CDR3 sequence reads: CACYRSGRASYEQYF. The CDR3 DNA is TGTGCCTGCTACCGATCCGGGAGGGCCTCCTACGAGCAGTACTTC.

This clone came up a few times. V gene TRBV6-5 combines with J gene TRBJ1-2; tentatively, D is TRBD1 (6 bases). The CDR3 covers 13 residues. Germline CDR1 is MNHEY and CDR2 is SVGAGI. V was shortened by 3 bases and J by 7 bases, with 12 bases between the two germline ends. The CDR3 loop is CASSYTGLAGYTF. CDR3 sequence (DNA): TGTGCCAGCAGTTATACAGGGTTAGCTGGCTACACCTTC.

Remarks on this clone: Additional DNA sequences in this sample encode the identical CDR3. The genes are TRBV4-3 and TRBJ2-1, with a possible D match to TRBD2 (6 bases). CDR3 length equals 15 residues. Trimming took 0 bases from V and 3 from J, leaving 9 bases between them. CDR1 is LGHNA and CDR2 is YSLEER in the germline V gene. The CDR3 nucleotides are TGCGCCAGCAGCCAAGACCGGGGGATCTACAATGAGCAGTTCTTC. It yields the protein CASSQDRGIYNEQFF.

The rearrangement joins TRBV30 to TRBJ2-7; possible D gene TRBD2, 7 bases. The CDR3 sequence is 14 residues long. Germline V gives CDR1 GTSNPN, CDR2 SVGIG (reference sequence). The V and J ends lost 3 bases and 2 bases respectively, with 14 bases between them. The CDR3 DNA is TGTGCCTGGAGCCTAGGGGGGGTTACCTACGAGCAGTACTTC. Amino acid sequence: CAWSLGGVTYEQYF.

The rearrangement uses TRBV30 and TRBJ1-5; TRBD1 is a possible D gene (5 bases). Trimming took off 0 bases at V and 5 bases at J, with 11 bases between the two ends. Per germline, CDR1 GTSNPN and CDR2 SVGIG (reference sequence). The CDR3 length is 14 residues. Written as DNA, the CDR3 is TGTGCCTGGAGTGTGGGGGGGGGAGATCAGCCCCAGCATTTT. It is translated as CAWSVGGGDQPQHF.

This clone was seen a few times. Other DNA sequences from this sample encode an identical CDR3 as well. The V gene is TRBV7-2, the J gene TRBJ2-3, with a possible D match to TRBD1 (6 bases). V was pared by 5 bases and J by 0 bases, with 9 bases between. The CDR3 contains 14 residues. Germline V gives CDR1 SGHTA, CDR2 FQGNSA. CDR3 bases: TGTGCCAGCAGCCCCGGACAGAGCACAGATACGCAGTATTTT. Translating it yields CASSPGQSTDTQYF.

There are a few counts of this clone. The rearrangement links TRBV25-1 to TRBJ1-1; D gene unclear. V was pared by 3 bases and J by 1 base, with 6 bases between. The CDR3 has 13 amino acids. The germline V gene has CDR1 MGHDK and CDR2 SYGVNS. CDR3 nucleotides: TGTGCCAGCAGTGAGGAGGAGAACACTGAAGCTTTCTTT. Protein sequence: CASSEEENTEAFF.

This rearrangement joins TRBV7-2 to TRBJ1-5; possibly TRBD1 for D (6 bases). V was trimmed by 2 bases and J by 2 bases, leaving 10 bases between them. The CDR3 is 15 amino acids. CDR1 and CDR2 (germline): SGHTA, FQGNSA. This CDR3 reads CASSLLPGGNQPQHF. CDR3 sequence (DNA): TGTGCCAGCAGCTTATTACCAGGGGGCAATCAGCCCCAGCATTTT.

The chain links TRBV27 to TRBJ2-2, with D perhaps matching TRBD2 (5 bases). V was trimmed by 7 bases and J by 6 bases, leaving 12 bases between them. In germline, CDR1 is MNHEY, CDR2 SMNVEV (reference sequence). The CDR3 is 13 residues long. The DNA of the CDR3 is TGTGCCAGCAATCCGGGGTCGGCCGGGGAGCTGTTTTTT. Its translation: CASNPGSAGELFF.

The chain recombines TRBV2 with TRBJ2-1; a weak D match, TRBD1 (6 bases). V shed 9 bases and J shed 4 bases, with 19 bases lying between them. Germline V lookup: CDR1 SNHLY, CDR2 FYNNEI. CDR3 size: 15 residues. Here the CDR3 reads CASREQGPVYNEQFF. The CDR3, as DNA: TGTGCCAGTCGGGAACAGGGACCCGTATACAATGAGCAGTTCTTC.

The chain joins TRBV11-2 to TRBJ2-7; D is unclear. Germline lookup yields CDR1 SGHAT and CDR2 FQNNGV. The CDR3 sequence is 14 residues long. V was cut by 2 bases and J by 4 bases, with 12 bases left in between. The CDR3 DNA reads TGTGCCAGCAGCTTATCTAGTGGTGGTTACGAGCAGTACTTC. Protein: CASSLSSGGYEQYF. Full variable domain (missing parts from reference TRBV11-2 and TRBJ2-7): EAGVAQSPRYKIIEKRQSVAFWCNPISGHATLYWYQQILGQGPKLLIQFQNNGVVDDSQLPKDRFSAERLKGVDSTLKIQPAKLEDSAVYLCASSLSSGGYEQYFGPGTRLTVT.

This clone was observed a handful of times. The rearrangement joins TRBV30 to TRBJ1-5; D is perhaps TRBD1 (6 bases). The CDR3 length is 14 residues. Trimming shortened V by 3 bases and J by 5 bases, and 14 bases separated the two germline ends. The V gene's germline CDR1 is GTSNPN and CDR2 SVGIG (reference sequence). The CDR3, as DNA: TGTGCCTGGAGCTATACAGGGTTTGATCAGCCCCAGCATTTT. It codes for CAWSYTGFDQPQHF.

This clone showed up just a few times. V usage is TRBV18 and J usage is TRBJ2-5; no firm D call. The V gene lost 6 bases and the J gene lost 5 bases, with 10 bases spanning the gap. The CDR3 is 12 residues long. Germline V gene lookup returns CDR1 KGHSH and CDR2 LQKENI. The CDR3 region is CASSEARETQYF. The CDR3 nucleotides read TGTGCCAGCTCCGAGGCCCGGGAGACCCAGTACTTC.

The genes are TRBV18 and TRBJ2-1, with 11 bases fitting TRBD2. Germline lookup yields CDR1 KGHSH and CDR2 LQKENI. V was pared by 0 bases and J by 5 bases, with 6 bases of the junction left unmatched. This CDR3 contains 17 residues. The CDR3 DNA reads TGTGCCAGCTCACCACCTTTAGCGGGAGGGCCCCACAATGAGCAGTTCTTC. This sequence encodes CASSPPLAGGPHNEQFF.

This clone was picked up a small number of times. This chain uses TRBV5-1 with TRBJ1-1; D not certain. CDR1 SGHRS and CDR2 YFSETQ come from the germline V gene. V lost 1 base, J lost 4 bases, and 14 bases lay in between. The CDR3 is made up of 15 amino acids. CDR3 protein: CASSLISPGSTEAFF. DNA for the CDR3: TGCGCCAGCAGCTTGATAAGTCCGGGGAGCACTGAAGCTTTCTTT. The whole variable domain, remainder taken from reference TRBV5-1 and TRBJ1-1, is KAGVTQTPRYLIKTRGQQVTLSCSPISGHRSVSWYQQTPGQGLQFLFEYFSETQRNKGNFPGRFSGRQFSNSRSEMNVSTLELGDSALYLCASSLISPGSTEAFFGQGTRLTVV.